The next 23 T cell receptor beta chains were all read from a single sample in a study of Graves' ophthalmopathy and Graves' hyperthyroidism. Transcripts of RNA were the source for amplifying TCR beta CDR3 regions. The first-round RT-PCR employed HTBI primers together with the Qiagen OneStep RT-PCR kit. A multiplex PCR was then performed as the second round. Using its own MiXCR run on the multiplex PCR reads, TCRdb lists one record per CDR3 protein. The table shows approximately 540,000 distinct CDR3 sequences, with about 35% occurring only once. Sequencing input: peripheral blood or thyroid tissue (not recorded which). These receptors were collected from an adult man with Graves' hyperthyroidism.

As concerns this clonotype: This could be a read error, since a much larger clone is one nucleotide away. V gene TRBV4-2 combines with J gene TRBJ2-7; possibly TRBD1 for D (6 bases). This CDR3 is 14 amino acids long. Germline CDR1 is LGHNA and CDR2 is YNFKEQ. This CDR3 reads CASSQLYRAYEQCF. CDR3 sequence (DNA): TGTGCCAGCAGCCAGCTGTACAGGGCCTACGAGCAGTGCTTC.

V usage is TRBV29-1 and J usage is TRBJ2-2; D gene ambiguous. The CDR3 spans 11 residues. CDR1 is SQVTM, CDR2 ANQGSEA, per germline. Trimming pared 8 bases from V and 5 bases from J, leaving 9 bases between. The DNA for the CDR3 is TGCAGCCACCGTTATACCGGGGAGCTGTTTTTT. Translated, it gives CSHRYTGELFF.

The gene calls are TRBV20-1 and TRBJ2-7, with 8 bases aligning to TRBD2. The ends lost 0 bases at V and 0 bases at J; junction bases unmatched: 13. This CDR3 is 18 amino acids long. CDR1 and CDR2 (germline): DFQATT, SNEGSKA (reference sequence). CDR3 nucleotide sequence: TGCAGTGCTAGAGACCCGGGGGTAGCGGGATTTTTCTCCTACGAGCAGTACTTC. It yields the protein CSARDPGVAGFFSYEQYF.

The rearrangement links TRBV5-8 to TRBJ2-5; weak D call: TRBD2 (7 bases). Germline loops: CDR1 SGHTS, CDR2 YDEGEE. The V end was cut by 5 bases, the J end by 2 bases, with 16 bases between. The CDR3 sequence is 15 residues long. CDR3 DNA sequence: TGTGCCAGCAGAGAGGAGGGGGGGCCACAAGAGACCCAGTACTTC. It encodes CASREEGGPQETQYF.

Only a few counts were recorded for this clonotype. The V gene is TRBV2, the J gene TRBJ2-2; a possible D gene is TRBD1 (6 bases). V lost 6 bases to trimming and J lost 3 bases, with 14 bases between them. The CDR3 loop spans 15 amino acids. Germline V gives CDR1 SNHLY, CDR2 FYNNEI. CDR3 amino acids: CASSLQGVDTGELFF. The CDR3 nucleotides read TGTGCCAGCAGCTTACAGGGTGTGGACACCGGGGAGCTGTTTTTT.

This clonotype was seen repeatedly, ten times or more. This rearrangement joins TRBV20-1 to TRBJ2-7, with unresolved D. The CDR3 runs 14 residues. In germline, CDR1 is DFQATT, CDR2 SNEGSKA (reference sequence). Deletions cut 3 bases from V and 4 bases from J, with 16 bases between. CDR3 in DNA: TGCAGTGCTAGGGCAGGAGAAACTTTTTACGAGCAGTACTTC. It specifies CSARAGETFYEQYF.

This chain uses TRBV12-3 or TRBV12-4 with TRBJ1-3; 8 positions agree with TRBD1. The CDR3 has 17 amino acids. V shed 3 bases and J 2 bases; nucleotides not matched to a gene: 9. The CDR3 here is CASSLNSGQGPGNTIYF. CDR3 coding DNA: TGTGCCAGCAGTTTGAACAGCGGACAGGGCCCTGGAAACACCATATATTTT.

The rearrangement joins TRBV20-1 to TRBJ1-1; 9 bases line up with TRBD1. The junction had 17 bases not matched to a gene; V was cut back by 5 bases and J by 7 bases. From germline, CDR1 is DFQATT and CDR2 SNEGSKA (reference sequence). The CDR3 has 16 residues. CDR3 region: CSAARRNTGGVGEAFF. In DNA, the CDR3 is TGCAGTGCTGCCCGGAGAAATACAGGGGGCGTAGGTGAAGCTTTCTTT.

There are many counts of this clonotype. The J gene is TRBJ2-5, the V gene TRBV7-9; unclear D gene. Trimming shortened V by 2 bases and J by 1 base, and 8 bases separated the two germline ends. The CDR3 sequence is 14 residues long. Germline CDR1 SEHNR, CDR2 FQNEAQ (reference sequence). CDR3 in amino acids: CASSLRVSQETQYF. The CDR3 nucleotides are TGTGCCAGCAGCTTAAGGGTCAGCCAAGAGACCCAGTACTTC.

The rearrangement uses TRBV19 and TRBJ2-2; TRBD2 matches at 11 bases. Germline CDR1 LNHDA, CDR2 SQIVND (reference sequence). This CDR3 has 16 amino acids. V lost 2 bases to trimming and J lost 3 bases; unmatched junction nucleotides: 2. CDR3: CASSIPLAGDTGELFF. The CDR3, as DNA: TGTGCCAGTAGTATACCACTAGCGGGGGACACCGGGGAGCTGTTTTTT.

This clonotype came up many times. The genes are TRBV2 and TRBJ1-5; 7 bases are shared with TRBD1. The CDR3 length is 17 residues. Germline V gives CDR1 SNHLY, CDR2 FYNNEI. V lost 6 bases to trimming and J lost 0 bases; unmatched junction nucleotides: 11. This chain's CDR3 is CASSDTGVVVSNQPQHF. CDR3 nucleotide sequence: TGTGCCAGCAGCGACACAGGGGTAGTGGTTAGCAATCAGCCCCAGCATTTT.

This clonotype was seen a handful of times. This chain links TRBV9 with TRBJ1-1; D might be TRBD1 (5 bases). Germline V lookup: CDR1 SGDLS, CDR2 YYNGEE. CDR3 length: 13 amino acids. The V end lost 3 bases, the J end lost 2 bases, and 8 bases lay between the germline ends. CDR3 nucleotide sequence: TGTGCCAGCAGCGCCGGACACAACACTGAAGCTTTCTTT. Translating it yields CASSAGHNTEAFF.

Ten or more counts support this clonotype. The V gene is TRBV2, the J gene TRBJ1-4; D is perhaps TRBD1 (5 bases). V lost 5 bases, J lost 0 bases, and 10 bases lay in between. Germline CDR1 and CDR2: SNHLY and FYNNEI. CDR3 length: 15 amino acids. For the CDR3, the DNA is TGTGCCAGCAGTAGGGACGTTGCAACTAATGAAAAACTGTTTTTT. It is translated as CASSRDVATNEKLFF.

The V gene is TRBV12-3 or TRBV12-4, the J gene TRBJ1-2, with a tentative D call TRBD1 (5 bases). Trimming shortened V by 2 bases and J by 7 bases, and 11 bases separated the two germline ends. The CDR3 extends over 13 amino acids. CDR3 nucleotide sequence: TGTGCCAGCAGTTTACGGGGGGAGGGTGGCTACACCTTC. Translating gives CASSLRGEGGYTF.

This clonotype was found many times. The chain recombines TRBV20-1 with TRBJ2-7, with D perhaps TRBD1 or TRBD2 (5 bases each). The germline V and J ends were trimmed by 1 base and 5 bases, with 15 bases remaining between them. The V gene's germline CDR1 is DFQATT and CDR2 SNEGSKA (reference sequence). The CDR3 spans 14 residues. This chain's CDR3 is CSARVGVGVDEQYF. DNA of the CDR3: TGCAGTGCTAGAGTGGGGGTTGGGGTTGACGAGCAGTACTTC.

In this sample, this clonotype turned up many times. This sequence joins TRBV30 and TRBJ2-7, with TRBD2 identical over 10 bases. The CDR3 spans 15 residues. CDR1 is GTSNPN and CDR2 is SVGIG in the germline V gene (reference sequence). After removal of 2 bases from V and 0 bases from J, the junction contained 4 bases not matched to a gene. This chain's CDR3 is CAWSMGTSASYEQYF. CDR3 nucleotide sequence: TGTGCCTGGAGTATGGGGACTAGCGCCTCCTACGAGCAGTACTTC. The full variable domain, completed using reference TRBV30 and TRBJ2-7, is SQTIHQWPATLVQPVGSPLSLECTVEGTSNPNLYWYRQAAGRGLQLLFYSVGIGQISSEVPQNLSASRPQDRQFILSSKKLLLSDSGFYLCAWSMGTSASYEQYFGPGTRLTVT.

V and J are TRBV12-3 or TRBV12-4 and TRBJ2-2; D might be TRBD2 (6 bases). The CDR3 consists of 19 residues. V was pared by 5 bases and J by 7 bases, with 29 bases between. The CDR3 sequence is CASSGGQEISRGLFGELFF. CDR3 coding DNA: TGTGCCAGCAGTGGAGGGCAGGAGATATCTAGGGGACTTTTCGGGGAGCTGTTTTTT.

The J gene is TRBJ1-2, the V gene TRBV18, with D tentatively TRBD1 (6 bases). Germline V lookup: CDR1 KGHSH, CDR2 LQKENI. The CDR3 consists of 16 residues. Trimming removed 3 bases from V and 2 bases from J, with 16 bases in between. CDR3 DNA: TGTGCCAGCTCACCGCTGGAGGGGGTCCTCAACTATGGCTACACCTTC. Protein: CASSPLEGVLNYGYTF.

Comment on this clonotype: With a much larger clone just one base away, this may be a read error. The rearrangement joins TRBV5-4 to TRBJ2-2; TRBD2 aligns across 11 bases. CDR1 and CDR2 (germline): SGHNT, YYREEE (reference sequence). The CDR3 is 16 residues long. V shed 4 bases and J 4 bases; nucleotides not matched to a gene: 6. The DNA for the CDR3 is TGTGCCAGCAGCCCGGGACTAGCGGTGAGCACCGGGGAGCTGTTTTTT. Its translation: CASSPGLAVSTGELFF.

This clonotype was found many times. The CDR3: CASSLARLAGVIGELFF. CDR3 nucleotide sequence: TGTGCCAGCAGCCTCGCTCGACTAGCGGGAGTCATCGGGGAGCTGTTTTTT. J is TRBJ2-2 and V is TRBV11-3, with 12 bases identical to TRBD2. This CDR3 has 17 residues. V lost 5 bases and J lost 7; bases outside the gene matches: 11. Germline V gene lookup returns CDR1 SGHNT and CDR2 YENEEA.

The DNA of the CDR3 is TGCAGCTTGTCTTGGGGCACTGAAGCTTTCTTT. The encoded protein is CSLSWGTEAFF. This rearrangement joins TRBV29-1 to TRBJ1-1; D remains ambiguous. There are 11 residues in the CDR3. In germline, CDR1 is SQVTM, CDR2 ANQGSEA. V dropped 8 bases and J dropped 4 bases, with 11 bases sitting between them.

This clonotype was recorded a few times. The V gene is TRBV12-3 or TRBV12-4, the J gene TRBJ1-1; 10 nucleotides match TRBD1. The CDR3 has 17 amino acids. V lost 5 bases and J lost 1; bases outside the gene matches: 10. In DNA form, the CDR3 reads TGTGCCAGCAGTCGTTGGACAGGGGGAGGAAGGAACACTGAAGCTTTCTTT. Amino acid sequence: CASSRWTGGGRNTEAFF.

The chain joins TRBV4-1 to TRBJ1-2; tentative D call: TRBD1 (6 bases). The ends were cut back, 4 bases at V and 3 bases at J, with 12 bases in the middle. CDR3 length equals 14 residues. CDR1 is MGHRA and CDR2 is YSYEKL in the germline V gene. The CDR3 here is CASSLRGGYYGYTF. The CDR3 DNA reads TGCGCCAGCAGCCTTAGGGGGGGGTACTATGGCTACACCTTC.